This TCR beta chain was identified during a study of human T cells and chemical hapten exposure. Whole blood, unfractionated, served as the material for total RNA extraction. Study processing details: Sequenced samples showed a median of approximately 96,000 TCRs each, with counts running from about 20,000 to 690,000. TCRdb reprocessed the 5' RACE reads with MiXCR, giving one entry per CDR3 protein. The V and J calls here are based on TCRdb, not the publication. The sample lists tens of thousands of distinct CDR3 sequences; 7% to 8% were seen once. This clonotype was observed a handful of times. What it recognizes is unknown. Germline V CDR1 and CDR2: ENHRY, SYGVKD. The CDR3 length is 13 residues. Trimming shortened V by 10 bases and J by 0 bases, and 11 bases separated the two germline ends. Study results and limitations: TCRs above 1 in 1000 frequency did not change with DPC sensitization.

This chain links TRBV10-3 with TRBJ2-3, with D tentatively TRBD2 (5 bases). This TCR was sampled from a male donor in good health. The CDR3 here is CATQSGSTDTQYF. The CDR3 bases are TGTGCCACTCAAAGCGGAAGCACAGATACGCAGTATTTT.